This T cell receptor beta chain was observed in a study of naive and memory T cell subsets. Study-wide results and caveats: Especially in CD8 cells, naive repertoires contained a few larger clonotypes, possibly CD45RA-re-expressing memory cells. Clonotypes are single alpha or beta chains, not paired receptors.

The beta constant-region primer was an equimolar mix of two oligonucleotides covering TRBC1 and TRBC2. The ligated cDNA underwent four PCR rounds using SP2 and nested alpha and beta constant-region primers. In TCRdb, the UMI-ligation and nested PCR reads were re-called with MiXCR into one record per CDR3 protein. The table lists approximately 150,000 distinct CDR3 sequences, 15% to 20% of them singletons. This CDR3 is 14 amino acids long. Germline lookup yields CDR1 MNHEY and CDR2 SVGAGI. V gave up 4 bases and J gave up 5 bases, with 13 bases separating them. This clonotype has more than one count but fewer than ten. Its antigen remains unknown.

The TCR was taken from a human donor in good health. This sequence joins TRBV6-5 and TRBJ2-3; D ambiguous. The material sequenced was naive CD8+ T cells from blood. The CDR3 bases are TGTGCCAGCAGTTCCTCGAACCTGGGAGATACGCAGTATTTT. Amino acid sequence: CASSSSNLGDTQYF.